This paragraph covers one T cell receptor (beta chain) sequence. Profiled with immunoSEQ multiplex PCR; TCRdb holds only in-frame clones, not every one. The data show roughly 230,000 clones, roughly four fifths seen once. CDR1 SGHRS and CDR2 YFSETQ come from the germline V gene. This CDR3 region has 15 residues. Trimming took off 3 bases at V and 7 bases at J, with 20 bases between the two ends. The data belong to a study of blood T cell repertoires in COVID-19. At the level of the study: T cells, B-cell-depleted T cells, or PBMCs supplied cDNA or gDNA.

Participant-reported clinical history was the basis for cohort assignment. The origin of this receptor is a man in his fifties who had recovered from COVID-19. Sequenced sample: PBMCs or T cells enriched from blood (not recorded which). The genes are TRBV5-1 and TRBJ2-7; D possibly corresponds to TRBD1 (6 bases). CDR3 protein: CASSSWLGADGEQYF. In DNA, the CDR3 is TGCGCCAGCAGCTCCTGGCTGGGGGCCGATGGAGAGCAGTACTTC.